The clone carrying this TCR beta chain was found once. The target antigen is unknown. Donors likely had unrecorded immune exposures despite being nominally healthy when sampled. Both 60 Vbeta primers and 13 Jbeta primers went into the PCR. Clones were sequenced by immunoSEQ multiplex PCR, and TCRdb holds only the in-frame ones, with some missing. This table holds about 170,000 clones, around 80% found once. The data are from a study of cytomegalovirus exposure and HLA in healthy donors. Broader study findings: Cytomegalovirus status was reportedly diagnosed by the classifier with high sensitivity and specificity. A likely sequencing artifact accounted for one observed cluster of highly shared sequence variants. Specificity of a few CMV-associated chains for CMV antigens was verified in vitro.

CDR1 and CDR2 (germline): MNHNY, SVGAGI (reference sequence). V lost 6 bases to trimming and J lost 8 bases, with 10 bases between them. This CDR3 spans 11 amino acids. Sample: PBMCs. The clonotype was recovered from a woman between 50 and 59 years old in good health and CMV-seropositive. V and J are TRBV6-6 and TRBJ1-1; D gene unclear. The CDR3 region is CASSPDIEAFF. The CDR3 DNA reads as TGTGCCAGCAGCCCTGACATAGAAGCTTTCTTT.